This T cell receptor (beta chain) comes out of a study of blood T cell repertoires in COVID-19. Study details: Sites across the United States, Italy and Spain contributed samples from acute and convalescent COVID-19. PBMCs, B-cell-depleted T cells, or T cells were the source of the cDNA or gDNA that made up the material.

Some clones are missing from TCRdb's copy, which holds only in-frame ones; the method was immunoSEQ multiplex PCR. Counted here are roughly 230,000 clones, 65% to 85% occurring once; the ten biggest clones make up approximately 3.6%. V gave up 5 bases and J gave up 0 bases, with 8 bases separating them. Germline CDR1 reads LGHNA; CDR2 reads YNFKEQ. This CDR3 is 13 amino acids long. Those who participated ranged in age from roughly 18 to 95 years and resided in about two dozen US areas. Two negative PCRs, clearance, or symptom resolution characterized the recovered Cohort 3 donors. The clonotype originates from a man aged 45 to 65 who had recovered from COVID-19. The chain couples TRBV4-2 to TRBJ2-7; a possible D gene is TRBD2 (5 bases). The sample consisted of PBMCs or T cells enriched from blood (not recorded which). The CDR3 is CASSLEGSYEQYF. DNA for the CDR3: TGTGCCAGCAGCTTAGAGGGCTCCTACGAGCAGTACTTC.